The TCR beta chain described here comes from a study of blood T cell repertoires in COVID-19. The method was immunoSEQ multiplex PCR; TCRdb's version includes in-frame clones alone and lacks a portion of them. The table includes 140,000 or so clones, nearly 90% detected once. The CDR3 spans 13 residues. Germline V gives CDR1 WNHNN, CDR2 SYGVQD (reference sequence). V shed 4 bases, J shed 4 bases, and the junction held 2 bases outside the gene matches. The sequence came from a man between 65 and 79 years old with acute or convalescent COVID-19. The sequenced sample consisted of peripheral blood. The chain links TRBV10-1 to TRBJ2-7, with 9 bases matching TRBD2. The CDR3 bases are TGCGCCAGCAGTGCCGCGGGGGGGTACGAGCAGTACTTC. Its protein product is CASSAAGGYEQYF.